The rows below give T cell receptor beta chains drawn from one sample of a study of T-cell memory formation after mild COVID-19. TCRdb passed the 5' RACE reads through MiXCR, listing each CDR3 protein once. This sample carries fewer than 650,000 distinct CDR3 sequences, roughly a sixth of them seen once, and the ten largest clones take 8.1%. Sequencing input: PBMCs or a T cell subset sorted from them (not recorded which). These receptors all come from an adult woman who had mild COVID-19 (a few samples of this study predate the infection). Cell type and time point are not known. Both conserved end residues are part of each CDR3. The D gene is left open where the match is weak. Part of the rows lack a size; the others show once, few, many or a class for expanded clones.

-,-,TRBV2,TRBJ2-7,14,CASSSILGRTEQYF,TGTGCCAGCAGTAGTATACTCGGACGGACCGAGCAGTACTTC
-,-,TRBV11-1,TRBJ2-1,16,CASSPPGLEGGDEQFF,TGTGCCAGCAGTCCCCCCGGGCTCGAGGGCGGGGATGAGCAGTTCTTC
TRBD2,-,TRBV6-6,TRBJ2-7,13,CASSPLAGGGQYF,TGTGCCAGCAGCCCCCTAGCGGGAGGGGGGCAGTACTTC
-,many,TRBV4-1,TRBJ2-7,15,CASSQENGGAYEQYF,TGCGCCAGCAGCCAAGAAAATGGAGGGGCATACGAGCAGTACTTC
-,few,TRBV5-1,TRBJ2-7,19,CASSLGSGELRSLSYEQYF,TGCGCCAGCAGCTTGGGTTCCGGGGAGCTGCGGAGTCTCTCCTACGAGCAGTACTTC
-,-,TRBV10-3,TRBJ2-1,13,CAIGLYSYNEQFF,TGTGCCATCGGACTGTACTCCTACAATGAGCAGTTCTTC
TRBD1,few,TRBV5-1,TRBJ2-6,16,CASSLAGGFGANVLTF,TGCGCCAGCAGCTTGGCAGGGGGCTTTGGGGCCAACGTCCTGACTTTC
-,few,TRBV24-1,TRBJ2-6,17,CATLSFLLTEGANVLTF,TGTGCCACTCTCTCCTTCCTTTTGACAGAGGGGGCCAACGTCCTGACTTTC
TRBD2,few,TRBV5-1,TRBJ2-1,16,CASRRLAGGFDNEQFF,TGCGCCAGCAGACGACTAGCGGGAGGGTTCGACAATGAGCAGTTCTTC
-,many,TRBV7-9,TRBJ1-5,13,CASSFTGNQPQHF,TGTGCCAGCAGCTTTACCGGGAATCAGCCCCAGCATTTT
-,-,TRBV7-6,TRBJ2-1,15,CASSPKGFSYNEQFF,TGTGCCAGCAGCCCAAAGGGGTTCTCCTACAATGAGCAGTTCTTC
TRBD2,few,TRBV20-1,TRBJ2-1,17,CSARDRGGRTSYNEQFF,TGCAGTGCTAGAGATCGCGGCGGGAGGACCTCCTACAATGAGCAGTTCTTC
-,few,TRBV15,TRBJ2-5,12,CATSRDRETQYF,TGTGCCACCAGCAGAGACAGGGAGACCCAGTACTTC
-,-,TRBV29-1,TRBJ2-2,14,CSVVWGANTGELFF,TGCAGCGTTGTATGGGGGGCGAACACCGGGGAGCTGTTTTTT
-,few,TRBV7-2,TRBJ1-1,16,CASSPATGSLNTEAFF,TGTGCCAGCAGCCCAGCCACCGGCAGCCTGAACACTGAAGCTTTCTTT
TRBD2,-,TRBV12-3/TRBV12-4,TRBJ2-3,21,CASSHRLRRLAGAPTGDTQYF,TGTGCCAGCAGCCACCGTTTGAGGCGACTAGCGGGAGCTCCAACGGGAGATACGCAGTATTTT
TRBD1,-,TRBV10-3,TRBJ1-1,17,CAIRKGQGGGMNTEAFF,TGTGCCATCAGAAAAGGACAGGGAGGCGGGATGAACACTGAAGCTTTCTTT